What follows are 26 T cell receptor beta chains derived from one specimen sequenced in a study of control samples from healthy donors and cancer patients (TCRdb year 2020). Libraries were constructed by the immunoSEQ multiplex PCR assay. Drawn from immuneACCESS, this table holds only the in-frame rearrangements with V and J called that TCRdb kept. Clones are partly lost; checked studies trace under half to an unresolved V gene and leave the rest unexplained. The sample records about 120,000 clones, about 93% of which are singletons. Around 2.5% of the sample is in the top ten clones. The source material was blood. The receptors originated from a young man in good health.

The chain carries TRBV5-4 and TRBJ2-7; 8 positions match TRBD1. Germline CDR1 SGHNT, CDR2 YYREEE (reference sequence). This CDR3 has 15 amino acids. The J segment lost 2 bases and the V segment lost 4 bases, leaving 8 bases of the junction unmatched. The CDR3 DNA sequence: TGTGCCAGCAGCCTGGACAGGGCTAGGGCCTACGAGCAGTACGTC. The encoded protein is CASSLDRARAYEQYV.

The chain carries TRBV19 and TRBJ1-1; D unclear. Germline-derived CDR1 and CDR2 are LNHDA and SQIVND (reference sequence). This CDR3 spans 16 amino acids. The ends were cut back, 5 bases at V and 2 bases at J, with 18 bases in the middle. The CDR3 nucleotides are TGTGCCAGTAGTCCGGTAGTGGGCGGACTCAACACTGAAGCTTTCTTT. This encodes CASSPVVGGLNTEAFF.

V usage is TRBV6-6 and J usage is TRBJ1-1, with unresolved D. This CDR3 region has 12 residues. Between the trimmed V and J ends, which lost 8 bases and 6 bases, there was a span of 13 bases. From germline, CDR1 is MNHNY and CDR2 SVGAGI (reference sequence). In DNA, the CDR3 is TGTGCCAGCTCCCCCGGGAGACCTGAAGCTTTCTTT. It translates to CASSPGRPEAFF.

The chain joins TRBV3-1 (or the pseudogene TRBV3-2) to TRBJ2-7, with D tentatively TRBD1 (5 bases). V was clipped by 8 bases and J by 3 bases, with 8 bases between them. This CDR3 is built from 11 residues. Germline loops: CDR1 LGHDT, CDR2 YNNKEL (reference sequence). CDR3 residues: CASSQGYEQYF. CDR3 nucleotides: TGTGCCAGCTCGCAGGGCTACGAGCAGTACTTC.

This clone was found a few times. This sample includes further DNA sequences coding for the same CDR3. This sequence joins TRBV6-5 and TRBJ1-4, with TRBD1 matching over 10 bases. CDR1 and CDR2 (germline): MNHEY, SVGAGI. The junction had 6 bases not matched to a gene; V was cut back by 6 bases and J by 8 bases. The CDR3 sequence is 14 residues long. The CDR3, as DNA: TGTGCCAGCAGCCCCGGGACAGGGGTCGAAAAACTGTTTTTT. Amino acids: CASSPGTGVEKLFF.

The rearrangement uses TRBV5-8 and TRBJ1-2; a possible D gene is TRBD1 (6 bases). Germline V gene data show CDR1 as SGHTS and CDR2 as YDEGEE. The CDR3 runs 12 residues. The V end was cut by 2 bases, the J end by 7 bases, with 9 bases between. The CDR3 DNA sequence: TGTGCCAGCAGCTTAACAGGGAGTGGCTACACCTTC. This sequence encodes CASSLTGSGYTF.

This sequence joins TRBV7-9 and TRBJ1-1; 7 nucleotides match TRBD1. From germline, CDR1 is SEHNR and CDR2 FQNEAQ (reference sequence). There are 15 residues in the CDR3. Trimming took 4 bases from V and 4 from J; bases not matched to a gene: 9. The chain's CDR3 is CASSSYPSGGTEAFF. CDR3 bases: TGTGCCAGCAGCTCCTACCCCTCAGGGGGCACTGAAGCTTTCTTT.

The rearrangement joins TRBV11-2 to TRBJ1-1; no definite D call. This CDR3 is 16 amino acids long. Trimming left V 0 bases short and J 6 bases short, with 17 bases between. Germline V gene data show CDR1 as SGHAT and CDR2 as FQNNGV. CDR3 loop: CASSLDLTILGAEAFF. The CDR3 bases are TGTGCCAGCAGCTTAGATCTTACCATTCTGGGCGCTGAAGCTTTCTTT.

The V gene is TRBV24-1, the J gene TRBJ2-3; D tentatively reads TRBD1 or TRBD2 (5 bases each). The CDR3 has 14 residues. The V gene's germline CDR1 is KGHDR and CDR2 SFDVKD. Trimming pared 9 bases from V and 2 bases from J, leaving 14 bases between. CDR3 in amino acids: CATAAWGNTDTQYF. The CDR3 nucleotides read TGTGCCACCGCAGCTTGGGGGAACACAGATACGCAGTATTTT.

Written as DNA, the CDR3 is TGTGCCTGGGGGGGGACGGCGAACACTGAAGCTTTCTTT. This gives the protein CAWGGTANTEAFF. This chain connects TRBV30 to TRBJ1-1, with a tentative D call TRBD1 (5 bases). The germline V and J ends were trimmed by 5 bases and 1 base, with 11 bases remaining between them. The germline gives CDR1 GTSNPN, CDR2 SVGIG (reference sequence). The CDR3 has 13 amino acids.

The chain is built from TRBV12-3 or TRBV12-4 and TRBJ2-1; 10 bases align to TRBD2. With V trimmed by 4 bases and J by 12 bases, 0 bases remained unmatched. The length of the CDR3 is 11 residues. In DNA form, the CDR3 reads TGTGCCAGCAGTTCTAGCGGGGGGCAGTTCTTC. Encoded protein: CASSSSGGQFF.

This chain joins TRBV13 and TRBJ2-5; D is uncertain. V was cut by 2 bases and J by 5 bases, with 6 bases left in between. CDR1 is PRHDT and CDR2 is FYEKMQ in the germline V gene (reference sequence). This CDR3 is 12 amino acids long. The CDR3 DNA follows: TGTGCCAGCAGCTTACAATTTGAGACCCAGTACTTC. This codes for CASSLQFETQYF. Combining the CDR3 with reference TRBV13 and TRBJ2-5 gives the whole variable domain AAGVIQSPRHLIKEKRETATLKCYPIPRHDTVYWYQQGPGQDPQFLISFYEKMQSDKGSIPDRFSAQQFSDYHSELNMSSLELGDSALYFCASSLQFETQYFGPGTRLLVL.

The chain has TRBV5-1 and TRBJ2-5; TRBD2 matches at 13 bases. V trimming: 4 bases; J trimming: 3 bases; junction bases outside the gene matches: 3. The length of the CDR3 is 15 residues. From germline, CDR1 is SGHRS and CDR2 YFSETQ. The CDR3 reads CASSPGLAGEETQYF. Here the CDR3 DNA reads TGCGCCAGCAGCCCAGGACTAGCGGGGGAAGAGACCCAGTACTTC.

V gene TRBV6-4 combines with J gene TRBJ2-3; 7 bases are shared with TRBD1. The germline V gene encodes CDR1 MRHNA and CDR2 SNTAGT. Trimming removed 6 bases from V and 2 bases from J; junction bases left unmatched: 11. This CDR3 is 16 amino acids long. This CDR3 is CASSPTPGQTTDTQYF. The CDR3 bases are TGTGCCAGCAGCCCTACCCCGGGACAGACCACAGATACGCAGTATTTT.

The rearrangement joins TRBV4-2 to TRBJ1-1, with D perhaps matching TRBD1 (5 bases). The CDR3 sequence is 15 residues long. The V gene lost 2 bases and the J gene lost 1 base, with 11 bases spanning the gap. Germline loops: CDR1 LGHNA, CDR2 YNFKEQ. CDR3 in amino acids: CASSQQGWKNTEAFF. The CDR3 DNA reads TGTGCCAGCAGCCAACAGGGATGGAAGAACACTGAAGCTTTCTTT.

This chain joins TRBV7-9 and TRBJ2-1; D perhaps matches TRBD2 (6 bases). The CDR3 extends over 16 amino acids. CDR1 is SEHNR, CDR2 FQNEAQ, per germline (reference sequence). V was cut by 3 bases and J by 7 bases, with 19 bases left in between. The CDR3 nucleotides are TGTGCCAGCAGCTTTCGTCCGGCTAGCGCAGAAAATGAGCAGTTCTTC. Translating it yields CASSFRPASAENEQFF. Full variable domain (missing parts from reference TRBV7-9 and TRBJ2-1): DTGVSQNPRHKITKRGQNVTFRCDPISEHNRLYWYRQTLGQGPEFLTYFQNEAQLEKSRLLSDRFSAERPKGSFSTLEIQRTEQGDSAMYLCASSFRPASAENEQFFGPGTRLTVL.

The chain is built from TRBV6-2 or TRBV6-3 and TRBJ2-7, with 8 bases identical to TRBD2. Germline V gene lookup returns CDR1 MNHEY and CDR2 SVGEGT. CDR3 length equals 12 residues. V lost 5 bases to trimming and J lost 11 bases; unmatched junction nucleotides: 8. The CDR3 protein is CASSPTAGGKYF. CDR3 coding DNA: TGTGCCAGCAGTCCCACGGCGGGGGGAAAGTACTTC.

The rearrangement uses TRBV29-1 and TRBJ2-7; D unclear. Germline CDR1 SQVTM, CDR2 ANQGSEA. There are 10 residues in the CDR3. V lost 5 bases, J lost 2 bases, and 4 bases lay in between. CDR3 DNA sequence: TGCAGCGTTATAGCCTACGAGCAGTACTTC. Translated, it gives CSVIAYEQYF.

This chain connects TRBV4-1 to TRBJ1-3, with 8 bases lining up with TRBD1. This CDR3 contains 15 residues. The junction had 4 bases not matched to a gene; V was cut back by 4 bases and J by 2 bases. Per germline, CDR1 MGHRA and CDR2 YSYEKL. In DNA form, the CDR3 reads TGCGCCAGCAGCCCCCGGACAGGGACTGGAAACACCATATATTTT. This translates into CASSPRTGTGNTIYF.

This clone was counted between two and nine times. The gene calls are TRBV7-2 and TRBJ2-5; no definite D call. The ends were cut back, 10 bases at V and 13 bases at J, with 13 bases in the middle. The CDR3 is made up of 9 amino acids. Per the germline V gene, CDR1 is SGHTA and CDR2 is FQGNSA. This CDR3 reads CAITRPPYF. The CDR3 coding sequence is TGTGCCATTACGCGGCCCCCGTACTTC.

The chain joins TRBV11-2 to TRBJ2-1, with D hard to call. Germline CDR1 reads SGHAT; CDR2 reads FQNNGV. Trimming left V 2 bases short and J 5 bases short, with 10 bases between. The CDR3 totals 14 residues. The CDR3 sequence is CASSLMFGDNEQFF. The CDR3 bases are TGTGCCAGCAGCTTAATGTTCGGCGACAATGAGCAGTTCTTC.

The chain combines TRBV4-1 with TRBJ1-5, with a possible D match to TRBD1 (5 bases). The length of the CDR3 is 16 residues. CDR1 and CDR2 (germline): MGHRA, YSYEKL. Trimming removed 1 base from V and 0 bases from J, with 10 bases in between. The CDR3 loop reads CASSQGGAYSNQPQHF. For the CDR3, the DNA is TGCGCCAGCAGCCAAGGGGGCGCATATAGCAATCAGCCCCAGCATTTT.

CDR3 nucleotide sequence: TGTGCCAGCAGCGTAGGGGGCTGGGAGACCCAGTACTTC. It specifies CASSVGGWETQYF. This sequence joins TRBV9 and TRBJ2-5, with D perhaps TRBD1 (5 bases). Germline CDR1 and CDR2: SGDLS and YYNGEE. Trimming took off 0 bases at V and 5 bases at J, with 8 bases between the two ends. The CDR3 is 13 residues long.

V usage is TRBV11-2 and J usage is TRBJ1-3; D ambiguous. Germline lookup yields CDR1 SGHAT and CDR2 FQNNGV. CDR3 length: 16 amino acids. Trimming cost V 6 bases and J 2 bases, with 17 bases left between them. CDR3 nucleotide sequence: TGTGCCAGCAGTTTCTACGCGGTGGGTACTGGAAACACCATATATTTT. Its translation: CASSFYAVGTGNTIYF. Together with reference TRBV11-2 and TRBJ1-3, the CDR3 gives the full variable domain: EAGVAQSPRYKIIEKRQSVAFWCNPISGHATLYWYQQILGQGPKLLIQFQNNGVVDDSQLPKDRFSAERLKGVDSTLKIQPAKLEDSAVYLCASSFYAVGTGNTIYFGEGSWLTVV.

This clone was counted a single time. The chain carries TRBV7-8 and TRBJ1-2, with D hard to call. CDR3 length: 11 amino acids. Trimming shortened V by 1 base and J by 7 bases, and 4 bases separated the two germline ends. CDR1 and CDR2 from the germline V gene are SGHVS and FQNEAQ. CDR3 coding DNA: TGTGCCAGCAGCTTAGGGGCTGGCTACACCTTC. It translates to CASSLGAGYTF.

The V gene is TRBV7-2, the J gene TRBJ1-1, with D possibly TRBD1 on 5 matching bases. Germline values: CDR1 SGHTA, CDR2 FQGNSA. V was shortened by 8 bases and J by 9 bases, with 13 bases between the two germline ends. CDR3 length: 11 amino acids. The CDR3 loop reads CASGPGVKAFF. DNA for the CDR3: TGTGCCAGCGGACCGGGGGTAAAAGCTTTCTTT. Using reference TRBV7-2 and TRBJ1-1 for the parts outside the CDR3, the full variable domain is GAGVSQSPSNKVTEKGKDVELRCDPISGHTALYWYRQSLGQGLEFLIYFQGNSAPDKSGLPSDRFSAERTGGSVSTLTIQRTQQEDSAVYLCASGPGVKAFFGQGTRLTVV.